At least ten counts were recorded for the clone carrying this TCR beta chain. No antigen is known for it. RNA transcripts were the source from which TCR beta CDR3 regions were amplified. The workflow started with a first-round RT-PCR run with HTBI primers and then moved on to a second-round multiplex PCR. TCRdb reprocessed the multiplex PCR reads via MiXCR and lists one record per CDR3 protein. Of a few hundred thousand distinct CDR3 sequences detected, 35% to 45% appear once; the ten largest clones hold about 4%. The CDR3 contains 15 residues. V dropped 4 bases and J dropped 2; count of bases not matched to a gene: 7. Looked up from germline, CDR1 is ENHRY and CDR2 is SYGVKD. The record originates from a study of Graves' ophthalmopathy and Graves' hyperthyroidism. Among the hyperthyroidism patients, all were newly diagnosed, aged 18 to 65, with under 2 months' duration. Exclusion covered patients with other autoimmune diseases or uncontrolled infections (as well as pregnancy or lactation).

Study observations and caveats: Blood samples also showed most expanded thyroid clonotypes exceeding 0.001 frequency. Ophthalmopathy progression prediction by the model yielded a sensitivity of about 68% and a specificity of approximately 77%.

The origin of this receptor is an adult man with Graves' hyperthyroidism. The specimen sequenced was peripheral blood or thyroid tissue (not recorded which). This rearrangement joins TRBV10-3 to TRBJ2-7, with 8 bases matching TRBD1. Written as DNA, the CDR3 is TGTGCCATCAGTGGGGACAGGACTTTACCCTACGAGCAGTACTTC. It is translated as CAISGDRTLPYEQYF.